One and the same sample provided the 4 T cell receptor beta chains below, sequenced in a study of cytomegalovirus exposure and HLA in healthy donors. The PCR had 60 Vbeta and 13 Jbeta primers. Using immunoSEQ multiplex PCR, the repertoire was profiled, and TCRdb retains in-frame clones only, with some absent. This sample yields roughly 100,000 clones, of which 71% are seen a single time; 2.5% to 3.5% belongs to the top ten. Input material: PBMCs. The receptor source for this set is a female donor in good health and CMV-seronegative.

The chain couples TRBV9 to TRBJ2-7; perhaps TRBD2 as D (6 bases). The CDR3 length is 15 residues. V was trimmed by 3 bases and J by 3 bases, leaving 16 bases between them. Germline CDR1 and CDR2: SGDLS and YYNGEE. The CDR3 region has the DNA TGTGCCAGCAGCGAGGGAGGAGACTCGGTCTACGAGCAGTACTTC. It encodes CASSEGGDSVYEQYF.

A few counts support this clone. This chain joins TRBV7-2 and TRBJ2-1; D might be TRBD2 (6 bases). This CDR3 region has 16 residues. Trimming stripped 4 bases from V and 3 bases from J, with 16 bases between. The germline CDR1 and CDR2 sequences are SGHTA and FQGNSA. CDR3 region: CASSSQGDWDYNEQFF. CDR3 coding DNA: TGTGCCAGCAGCTCCCAAGGGGACTGGGACTACAATGAGCAGTTCTTC.

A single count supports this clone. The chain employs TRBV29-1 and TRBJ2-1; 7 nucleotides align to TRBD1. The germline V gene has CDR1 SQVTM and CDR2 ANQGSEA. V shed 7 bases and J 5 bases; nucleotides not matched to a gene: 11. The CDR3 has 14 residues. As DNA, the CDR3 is TGCAGCGCCCGACAGGGCAATTGGAACAATGAGCAGTTCTTC. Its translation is CSARQGNWNNEQFF.

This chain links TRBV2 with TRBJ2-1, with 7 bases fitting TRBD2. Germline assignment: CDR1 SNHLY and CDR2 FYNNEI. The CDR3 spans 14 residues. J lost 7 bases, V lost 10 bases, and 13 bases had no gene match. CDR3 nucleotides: TGTGCCACCTACCGTGGGCGGGAGACAAATGAGCAGTTCTTC. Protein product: CATYRGRETNEQFF. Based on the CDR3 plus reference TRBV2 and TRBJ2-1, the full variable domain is EPEVTQTPSHQVTQMGQEVILRCVPISNHLYFYWYRQILGQKVEFLVSFYNNEISEKSEIFDDQFSVERPDGSNFTLKIRSTKLEDSAMYFCATYRGRETNEQFFGPGTRLTVL.